A selection of T cell receptor beta chains follows, all from one sample in a study of T cells in Graves' hyperthyroidism and ophthalmopathy. TCRdb reanalysed the multiplex PCR reads using MiXCR and keeps one entry per CDR3 protein. There are nearly 600,000 distinct CDR3 sequences in the sample; approximately 15% occur only once, and 5.8% lies in the top ten. Sequenced input: blood. These receptors were obtained from a woman aged 25 to 39 with Graves' hyperthyroidism that later progressed to Graves' ophthalmopathy. The CDR3 runs from the conserved cysteine through the conserved F or W.

J,V,CDR3
TRBJ1-1,TRBV5-1,CASSSPTGQNTEAFF
TRBJ2-7,TRBV5-1,CASSFGILAGSAYEQYF
TRBJ2-7,TRBV20-1,CSVKDGYEQYF
TRBJ1-2,TRBV7-2,CASSLAGQGLGYGYTF
TRBJ2-3,TRBV12-3/TRBV12-4,CASRITGGKDTQYF
TRBJ1-2,TRBV7-9,CASHGVLDGYTF
TRBJ2-2,TRBV19,CASNGGTGELFF
TRBJ2-3,TRBV6-1,CASSESDTQYF
TRBJ1-1,TRBV12-5,CASGYQTGDDATEAFF
TRBJ2-3,TRBV5-4,CASSFPLAGTSTDTQYF
TRBJ1-1,TRBV12-3/TRBV12-4,CASSDSQGVRMNTEAFF
TRBJ1-2,TRBV3-1,CASSPPDRVTDGYTF
TRBJ2-5,TRBV3-1,CASSQDWEETQYF
TRBJ1-4,TRBV20-1,CSAINRGLGEKLFF
TRBJ2-7,TRBV12-3/TRBV12-4,CASSLYGGGTGAPSSYEQYF
TRBJ2-7,TRBV27,CASSLAAHYEQYF
TRBJ2-7,TRBV20-1,CSARGIGTSEEQYF
TRBJ1-2,TRBV7-2,CASSQAGRTYGYTF
TRBJ2-1,TRBV6-1,CASTPGTSGVNEQFF
TRBJ2-1,TRBV19,CASSIQGLAGLSEQFF
TRBJ2-1,TRBV28,CASSSRTREQFF
TRBJ2-3,TRBV7-2,CASSLTQGVTDTQYF
TRBJ2-3,TRBV6-5,CASSYTAGGRDTQYF
TRBJ2-5,TRBV5-8,CTSSLAGTSGSTGETQYF
TRBJ2-2,TRBV20-1,CSARSRSNTGELFF
TRBJ2-5,TRBV11-2,CASSLDLPLQETQYF
TRBJ2-3,TRBV6-1,CASRPTSGRAGSRTDTQYF
TRBJ2-7,TRBV4-2,CASSRSGTSGDFYEQYF
TRBJ2-1,TRBV27,CASSFLLAGAYNEQFF
TRBJ2-1,TRBV19,CASRRLAGGSSYNEQFF
TRBJ1-2,TRBV18,CASSYIDPGQGAYGYTF